These T cell receptor beta chains were read from a single sample in a study of T cell responses to AZD1222 COVID-19 vaccine. TCRdb's copy holds only in-frame clones and misses some; the assay was immunoSEQ multiplex PCR. The sample has approximately 120,000 clones; roughly 89% are singletons. The sequencing used peripheral blood, collected on day 0 of AZD1222 vaccination. The receptor set was obtained from an adult in good health. Each CDR3 is given with its conserved first and last residue. D genes are given only for firm matches. Not every row has a clone size; where given, it reads once, few, many or a size class.

J gene,clone size,D gene,V gene,CDR3 DNA,CDR3 protein
TRBJ1-6,.,TRBD1,TRBV9,TGTGCCAGCAGCGTAGGACAGGGGGCCGGGACCTATAATTCACCCCTCCACTTT,CASSVGQGAGTYNSPLHF
TRBJ1-1,.,.,TRBV27,TGTGCCAGCAGTCCAGCAGGGGTGAGCACTGAAGCTTTCTTT,CASSPAGVSTEAFF
TRBJ1-4,.,.,TRBV3-1/TRBV3-2,TGTGCCAGCAGCCAAGACCTGAGGGTCGGGAAACTGTTTTTT,CASSQDLRVGKLFF
TRBJ1-1,.,.,TRBV11-2,TGTGCCAGCAGCCCTGGGGTGGGGACTGAAGCTTTCTTT,CASSPGVGTEAFF
TRBJ1-2,.,.,TRBV18,TGTGCCAGCTCACCTGACTGGACAGCACGCTATGGCTACACCTTC,CASSPDWTARYGYTF
TRBJ1-1,.,.,TRBV7-9,TGTGCCAGCAGGGGGGACACTGAAGCTTTCTTT,CASRGDTEAFF
TRBJ1-5,.,.,TRBV7-6,TGTGCCAGCAGCTTAGCCCCGGCAGGAGTGGGCAATCAGCCCCAGCATTTT,CASSLAPAGVGNQPQHF
TRBJ2-1,.,TRBD2,TRBV5-1,TGCGCCAGCAGCTTGGGTAGCGGGGGTTACAATGAGCAGTTCTTC,CASSLGSGGYNEQFF
TRBJ2-5,.,.,TRBV27,TGTGCCAGCAGTTCTGTCCCTGCAGGTTTAGCGGAGAACCAAGAGACCCAGTACTTC,CASSSVPAGLAENQETQYF
TRBJ1-5,.,.,TRBV6-1,TGTGCCAGCAGTGAGACTAGGGATCAGCCCCAGCATTTT,CASSETRDQPQHF
TRBJ2-1,.,TRBD2,TRBV6-2/TRBV6-3,TGTGCCAGCAGTTACGTTGCGGGACTAGCGGGAGGGTACAATGAGCAGTTCTTC,CASSYVAGLAGGYNEQFF
TRBJ2-3,once,TRBD1,TRBV6-4,TGTGCCAGCAGTCTCCGACAGGGCGGAGGCACAGATACGCAGTATTTT,CASSLRQGGGTDTQYF
TRBJ1-1,.,.,TRBV6-5,TGTGCCAGCAGTTACGGAGGGTTGAGCACTGAAGCTTTCTTT,CASSYGGLSTEAFF
TRBJ1-1,.,.,TRBV2,TGTGCCAGCAGTGAGTGGGGGCAGGTTACTGAAGCTTTCTTT,CASSEWGQVTEAFF
TRBJ2-3,.,TRBD2,TRBV9,TGTGCCAGCAGCGTAGGCGGGAGGGGAACTAGCACAGATACGCAGTATTTT,CASSVGGRGTSTDTQYF
TRBJ2-7,.,TRBD1,TRBV18,TGTGCCAGCTCACCACAGGCCGGACAGGGGGCGAAAATGACCTACGAGCAGTACTTC,CASSPQAGQGAKMTYEQYF
TRBJ1-2,once,.,TRBV29-1,TGCAGCGTAAACTACCAGGGGCAGAACTATGGCTACACCTTC,CSVNYQGQNYGYTF
TRBJ2-7,.,TRBD1,TRBV30,TGTGCCTGGAGCGCAGGGGGCGAGCAGTACTTC,CAWSAGGEQYF
TRBJ2-3,.,TRBD2,TRBV4-3,TGCGCCAGCAGCCAAGATTTTGCGGCGGGAGGCTTGGCAGATACGCAGTATTTT,CASSQDFAAGGLADTQYF
TRBJ1-5,few,.,TRBV27,TGTGCCAGCAGTTTGGGGGGGTTTCAGCCCCAGCATTTT,CASSLGGFQPQHF
TRBJ2-2,.,.,TRBV7-2,TGTGCCAGCAGCTTAGGGTTATCGGGCGGGGAGCTGTTTTTT,CASSLGLSGGELFF
TRBJ1-2,.,.,TRBV27,TGTGCCAGCAGTTTTTCACCCCAGGCCGGGCGCTACACCTTC,CASSFSPQAGRYTF
TRBJ1-2,once,TRBD1,TRBV7-9,TGTGCCAGCAGCACGACAGGGCCCCATGGCTACACCTTC,CASSTTGPHGYTF
TRBJ1-3,.,.,TRBV2,TGTGCCAGCAGTGATCAGGCCTACGGGGCCACCATATATTTT,CASSDQAYGATIYF
TRBJ2-3,.,TRBD2,TRBV6-5,TGTGCCAGCAGTTACGCGGGGGGGCCAGCAGATACGCAGTATTTT,CASSYAGGPADTQYF
TRBJ1-1,.,.,TRBV9,TGTGCCAGCAGCAAAGCCATCCACTCGAACACTGAAGCTTTCTTT,CASSKAIHSNTEAFF
TRBJ2-1,.,TRBD1,TRBV2,TGTGCCAGCGGGGGGCCCTCGGACAGGGGAATCTTC,CASGGPSDRGIF
TRBJ1-2,.,TRBD1,TRBV9,TGTGCCAGCAGCGGACAAACAGGGGGCGAAGGGTATGGCTACACCTTC,CASSGQTGGEGYGYTF
TRBJ1-2,.,.,TRBV3-1/TRBV3-2,TGTGCCAGCAGCCAAGCGGCCCGGGTTAACTATGGCTACACCTTC,CASSQAARVNYGYTF
TRBJ1-5,.,.,TRBV5-1,TGCGCCAGCAGCTTGGCCGGTCCCTTGGAGTCAGCCCAGCATTTT,CASSLAGPLESAQHF
TRBJ1-1,.,.,TRBV6-2/TRBV6-3,TGTGCCAGCACCCCAGGACGGGACACTGAAGCTTTCTTT,CASTPGRDTEAFF
TRBJ1-5,.,.,TRBV5-5,TGTGCCAGCAGCTTCGGGGGGAGTCAGCCCCAGCATTTT,CASSFGGSQPQHF
TRBJ1-1,.,.,TRBV18,TGTGCCAGCTCAACGGGAGAGGTGGGCACTGAAGCTTTCTTT,CASSTGEVGTEAFF
TRBJ2-1,.,TRBD1,TRBV11-2,TGTGCCAGCAGCCAGGACAGGGGAAGGGAGCAGTTCTTC,CASSQDRGREQFF
TRBJ2-3,.,.,TRBV24-1,TGTGCCACCAGTACCGCCGGGGACAACACAGATACGCAGTATTTT,CATSTAGDNTDTQYF
TRBJ2-6,once,.,TRBV7-3,TGTGCCAGCAGCTTAAGGACAGCTGGGGCCAACGTCCTGACTTTC,CASSLRTAGANVLTF
TRBJ2-6,once,TRBD1,TRBV7-9,TGTGCCAGCAGCTCCGACAGGGGATCGTCGCCGCCTGGGGCCAACGTCCTGACTTTC,CASSSDRGSSPPGANVLTF
TRBJ2-3,.,TRBD2,TRBV7-3,TGTGCCAGCAGCCCCAGGACGGGGGGAGGGACAGATACGCAGTATTTT,CASSPRTGGGTDTQYF
TRBJ1-2,.,.,TRBV12-3/TRBV12-4,TGTGCCAGCAGTTGGACAGAGAACGGCTACACCTTC,CASSWTENGYTF
TRBJ1-2,.,TRBD1,TRBV27,TGTGCCAGCAAGACAGGGGCTAACTATGGCTACACCTTC,CASKTGANYGYTF
TRBJ2-5,.,.,TRBV7-9,TGTGCCAGCAGCCCCACAGCGACGTACCAAGAGACCCAGTACTTC,CASSPTATYQETQYF
TRBJ1-6,.,.,TRBV30,TGTGCCTGGAGTGAGCAGAATAATTCACCCCTCCACTTT,CAWSEQNNSPLHF
TRBJ2-3,.,.,TRBV4-3,TGCGCCAGCAGCCAAGGGAGGGCGGCTAGCACAGATACGCAGTATTTT,CASSQGRAASTDTQYF
TRBJ1-2,.,TRBD1,TRBV10-3,TGTGCCATCAGTTCAGGGGGTGGCTACACCTTC,CAISSGGGYTF
TRBJ2-1,once,.,TRBV5-6,TGTGCCAGCAGCTTGGCCATCGGCTATGAGCAGTTCTTC,CASSLAIGYEQFF